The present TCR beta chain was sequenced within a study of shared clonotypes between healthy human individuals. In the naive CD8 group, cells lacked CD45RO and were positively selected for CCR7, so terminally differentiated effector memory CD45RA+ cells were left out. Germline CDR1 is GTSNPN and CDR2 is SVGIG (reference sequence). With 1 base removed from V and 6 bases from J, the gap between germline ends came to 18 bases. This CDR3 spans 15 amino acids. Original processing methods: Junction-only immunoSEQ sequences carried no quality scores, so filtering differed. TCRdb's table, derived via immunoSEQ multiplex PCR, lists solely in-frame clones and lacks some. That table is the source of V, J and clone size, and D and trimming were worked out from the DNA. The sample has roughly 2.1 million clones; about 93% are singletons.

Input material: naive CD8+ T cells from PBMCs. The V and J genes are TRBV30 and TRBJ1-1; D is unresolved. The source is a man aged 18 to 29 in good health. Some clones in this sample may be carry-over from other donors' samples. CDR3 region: CAWSASYTFAAEAFF. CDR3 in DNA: TGTGCCTGGAGTGCTTCATATACATTTGCCGCTGAAGCTTTCTTT.